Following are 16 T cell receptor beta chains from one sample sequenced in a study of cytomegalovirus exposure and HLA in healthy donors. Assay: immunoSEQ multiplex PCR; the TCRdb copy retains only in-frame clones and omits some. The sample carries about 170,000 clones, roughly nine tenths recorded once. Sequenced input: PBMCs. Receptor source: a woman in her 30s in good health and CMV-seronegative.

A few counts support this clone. The CDR3 sequence: CASSGGPRRVVVQETQYF. The CDR3 nucleotides are TGTGCCAGCAGCGGGGGGCCACGGCGCGTCGTTGTACAAGAGACCCAGTACTTC. The V call is TRBV7-9, the J call TRBJ2-5; D assignment may be TRBD1 or TRBD2 (6 bases each). The CDR3 is made up of 18 amino acids. Per germline, CDR1 SEHNR and CDR2 FQNEAQ (reference sequence). V shed 5 bases and J shed 2 bases, with 24 bases lying between them. Supplemented by reference TRBV7-9 and TRBJ2-5, the full variable domain reads DTGVSQNPRHKITKRGQNVTFRCDPISEHNRLYWYRQTLGQGPEFLTYFQNEAQLEKSRLLSDRFSAERPKGSFSTLEIQRTEQGDSAMYLCASSGGPRRVVVQETQYFGPGTRLLVL.

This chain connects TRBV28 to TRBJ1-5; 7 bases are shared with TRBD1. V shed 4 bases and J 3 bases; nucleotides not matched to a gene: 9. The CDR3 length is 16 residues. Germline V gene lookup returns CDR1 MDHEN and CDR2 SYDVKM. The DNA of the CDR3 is TGTGCCAGCAGTTCCTCGGACAGGTGGGACAATCAGCCCCAGCATTTT. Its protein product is CASSSSDRWDNQPQHF. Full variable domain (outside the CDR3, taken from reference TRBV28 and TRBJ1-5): DVKVTQSSRYLVKRTGEKVFLECVQDMDHENMFWYRQDPGLGLRLIYFSYDVKMKEKGDIPEGYSVSREKKERFSLILESASTNQTSMYLCASSSSDRWDNQPQHFGDGTRLSIL.

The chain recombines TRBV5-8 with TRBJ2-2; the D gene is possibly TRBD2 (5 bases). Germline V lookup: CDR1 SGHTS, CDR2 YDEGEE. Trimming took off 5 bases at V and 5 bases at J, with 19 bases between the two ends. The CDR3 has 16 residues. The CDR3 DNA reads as TGTGCCAGCAGACAAGTTCGGGAAATTGGGACCGGGGAGCTGTTTTTT. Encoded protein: CASRQVREIGTGELFF.

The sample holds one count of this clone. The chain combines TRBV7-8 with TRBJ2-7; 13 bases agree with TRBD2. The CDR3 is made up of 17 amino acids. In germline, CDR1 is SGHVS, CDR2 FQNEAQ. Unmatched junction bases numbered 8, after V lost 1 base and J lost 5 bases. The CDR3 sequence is CASSLDRTSGRGNEQYF. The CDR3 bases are TGTGCCAGCAGCTTAGATCGGACTAGCGGGAGAGGGAACGAGCAGTACTTC.

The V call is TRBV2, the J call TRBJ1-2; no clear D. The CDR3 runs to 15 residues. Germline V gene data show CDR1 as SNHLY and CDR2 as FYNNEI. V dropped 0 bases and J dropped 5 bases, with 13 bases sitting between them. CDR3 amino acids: CASSEASEPVYGYTF. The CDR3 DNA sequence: TGTGCCAGCAGTGAAGCGAGCGAGCCCGTGTATGGCTACACCTTC.

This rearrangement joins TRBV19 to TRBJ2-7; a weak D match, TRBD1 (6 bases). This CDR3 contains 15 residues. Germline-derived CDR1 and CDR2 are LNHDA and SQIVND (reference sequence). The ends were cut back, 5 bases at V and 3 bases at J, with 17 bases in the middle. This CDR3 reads CASSSDQGLIYEQYF. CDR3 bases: TGTGCCAGTAGTTCTGATCAGGGGCTGATCTACGAGCAGTACTTC.

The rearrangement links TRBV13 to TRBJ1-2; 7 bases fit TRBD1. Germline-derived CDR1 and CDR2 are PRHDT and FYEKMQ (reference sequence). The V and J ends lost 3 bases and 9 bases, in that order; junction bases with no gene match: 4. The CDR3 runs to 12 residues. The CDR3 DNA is TGTGCCAGCAGCTTGGGACAGAACCGCTACACCTTC. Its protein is CASSLGQNRYTF. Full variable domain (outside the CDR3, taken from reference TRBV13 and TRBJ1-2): AAGVIQSPRHLIKEKRETATLKCYPIPRHDTVYWYQQGPGQDPQFLISFYEKMQSDKGSIPDRFSAQQFSDYHSELNMSSLELGDSALYFCASSLGQNRYTFGSGTRLTVV.

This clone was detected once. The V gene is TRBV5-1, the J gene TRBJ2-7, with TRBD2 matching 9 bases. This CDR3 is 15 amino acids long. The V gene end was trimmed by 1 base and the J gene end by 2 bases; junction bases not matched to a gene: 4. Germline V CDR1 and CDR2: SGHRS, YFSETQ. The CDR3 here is CASSLLAGKAYEQYF. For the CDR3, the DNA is TGCGCCAGCAGCTTGCTAGCGGGGAAGGCCTACGAGCAGTACTTC.

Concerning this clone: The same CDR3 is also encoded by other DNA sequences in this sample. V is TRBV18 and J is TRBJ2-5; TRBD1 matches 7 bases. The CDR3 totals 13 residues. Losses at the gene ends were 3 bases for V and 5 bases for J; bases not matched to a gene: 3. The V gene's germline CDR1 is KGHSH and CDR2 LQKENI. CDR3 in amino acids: CASSPGQLETQYF. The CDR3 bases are TGTGCCAGCTCACCGGGACAGTTGGAGACCCAGTACTTC.

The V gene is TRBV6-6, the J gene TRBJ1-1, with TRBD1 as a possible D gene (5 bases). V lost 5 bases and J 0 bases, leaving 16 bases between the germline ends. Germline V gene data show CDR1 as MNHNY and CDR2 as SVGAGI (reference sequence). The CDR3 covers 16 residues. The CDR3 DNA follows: TGTGCCAGCAGTGGGGGGGGTCGGGGAGTGAACACTGAAGCTTTCTTT. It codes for CASSGGGRGVNTEAFF.

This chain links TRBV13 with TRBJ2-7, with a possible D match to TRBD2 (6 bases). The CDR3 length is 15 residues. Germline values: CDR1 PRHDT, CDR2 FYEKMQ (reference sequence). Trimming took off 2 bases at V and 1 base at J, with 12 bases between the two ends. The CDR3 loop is CASSLWSGPSYEQYF. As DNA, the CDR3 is TGTGCCAGCAGCTTATGGAGCGGGCCTTCCTACGAGCAGTACTTC.

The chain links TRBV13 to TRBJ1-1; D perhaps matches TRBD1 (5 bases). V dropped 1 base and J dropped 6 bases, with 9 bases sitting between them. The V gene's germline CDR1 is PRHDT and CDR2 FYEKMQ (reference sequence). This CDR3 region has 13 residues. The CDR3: CASSLVGGSEAFF. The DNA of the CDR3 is TGTGCCAGCAGCTTAGTCGGGGGGTCTGAAGCTTTCTTT.

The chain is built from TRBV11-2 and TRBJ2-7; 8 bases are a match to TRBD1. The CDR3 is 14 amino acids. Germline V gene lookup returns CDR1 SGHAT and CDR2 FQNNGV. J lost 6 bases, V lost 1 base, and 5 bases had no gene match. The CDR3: CASSLGTGISEQYF. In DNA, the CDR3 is TGTGCCAGCAGCTTAGGGACAGGGATCTCCGAGCAGTACTTC.

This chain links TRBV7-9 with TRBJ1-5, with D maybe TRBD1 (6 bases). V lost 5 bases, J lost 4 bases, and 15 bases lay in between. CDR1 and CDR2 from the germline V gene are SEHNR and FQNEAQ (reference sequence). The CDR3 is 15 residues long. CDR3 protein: CASSKWTDRNQPQHF. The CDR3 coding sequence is TGTGCCAGCAGCAAATGGACAGACAGAAATCAGCCCCAGCATTTT.

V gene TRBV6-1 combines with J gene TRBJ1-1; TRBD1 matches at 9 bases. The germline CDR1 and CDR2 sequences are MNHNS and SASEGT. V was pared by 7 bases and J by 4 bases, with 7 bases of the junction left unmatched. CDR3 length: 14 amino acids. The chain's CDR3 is CASTTDRGGTEAFF. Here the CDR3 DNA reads TGTGCCAGCACCACCGACAGGGGGGGCACTGAAGCTTTCTTT.

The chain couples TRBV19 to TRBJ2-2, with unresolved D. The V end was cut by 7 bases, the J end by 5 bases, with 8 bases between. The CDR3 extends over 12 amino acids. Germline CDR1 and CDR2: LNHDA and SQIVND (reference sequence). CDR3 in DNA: TGTGCCAGTACCCCCAGGACCGGGGAGCTGTTTTTT. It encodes CASTPRTGELFF.